Presented here are 28 T cell receptor beta chains from one specimen sequenced in a study of blood T cell repertoires in COVID-19. Method: immunoSEQ multiplex PCR; TCRdb's copy keeps in-frame clones and lacks some. The sample has about 490,000 clones, 70% to 90% seen once. The sequenced sample consisted of peripheral blood. Source of these receptors: a human donor in a cohort sampled during active COVID-19.

The V call is TRBV5-1, the J call TRBJ1-5, with D possibly being TRBD1 (5 bases). The V gene's germline CDR1 is SGHRS and CDR2 YFSETQ. The CDR3 loop spans 15 amino acids. Trimming cost V 2 bases and J 4 bases, with 13 bases left between them. The CDR3: CASSFDGTTNQPQHF. The CDR3 DNA reads as TGCGCCAGCAGCTTCGACGGGACTACTAATCAGCCCCAGCATTTT.

This clone appeared once. This rearrangement joins TRBV29-1 to TRBJ1-1; a weak D match, TRBD1 (5 bases). The CDR3 is 12 residues long. The germline V gene has CDR1 SQVTM and CDR2 ANQGSEA. With 4 bases removed from V and 3 bases from J, the gap between germline ends came to 9 bases. The CDR3 nucleotides are TGCAGCGTTGGGGAAGGGGACACTGAAGCTTTCTTT. Translation: CSVGEGDTEAFF. The variable domain in full, completed from reference TRBV29-1 and TRBJ1-1, reads SAVISQKPSRDICQRGTSLTIQCQVDSQVTMMFWYRQQPGQSLTLIATANQGSEATYESGFVIDKFPISRPNLTFSTLTVSNMSPEDSSIYLCSVGEGDTEAFFGQGTRLTVV.

The chain is built from TRBV19 and TRBJ2-5; unclear D gene. Germline CDR1 is LNHDA and CDR2 is SQIVND (reference sequence). The V gene lost 9 bases and the J gene lost 2 bases, with 16 bases spanning the gap. CDR3 length equals 14 residues. CDR3 in DNA: TGTGCCAGCTGTCGTGGCGGCAAACAAGAGACCCAGTACTTC. This encodes CASCRGGKQETQYF.

V is TRBV4-3 and J is TRBJ1-3; the D gene is possibly TRBD1 (6 bases). The CDR3 runs 15 residues. The V end was cut by 4 bases, the J end by 6 bases, with 16 bases between. CDR1 is LGHNA and CDR2 is YSLEER in the germline V gene. This chain's CDR3 is CASSPHRVIQNTIYF. As DNA, the CDR3 is TGCGCCAGCAGCCCGCACAGGGTCATTCAAAACACCATATATTTT.

This chain joins TRBV2 and TRBJ2-1; 16 bases agree with TRBD2. Germline lookup yields CDR1 SNHLY and CDR2 FYNNEI. This CDR3 comprises 16 residues. The V gene end was trimmed by 7 bases and the J gene end by 7 bases; junction bases not matched to a gene: 7. The CDR3 DNA follows: TGTGCCAGCACCTTGGGACTAGCGGGAGGGGGGAATGAGCAGTTCTTC. Its translation is CASTLGLAGGGNEQFF.

The rearrangement uses TRBV23-1 and TRBJ2-1; possibly TRBD2 for D (5 bases). TRBV23-1 is classed as an ORF, of uncertain function. Deletions cut 7 bases from V and 0 bases from J, with 13 bases between. The CDR3 has 15 residues. The CDR3 nucleotides read TGCGCCAGCACTACCCGGGGTAACTCCTACAATGAGCAGTTCTTC. Its translation: CASTTRGNSYNEQFF.

CDR3 sequence: CASSDRANYGYTF. CDR3 coding DNA: TGTGCCAGCAGCGACAGGGCTAACTATGGCTACACCTTC. This chain uses TRBV6-5 with TRBJ1-2; 7 bases align to TRBD1. V shed 6 bases and J 0 bases; nucleotides not matched to a gene: 1. CDR1 is MNHEY and CDR2 is SVGAGI in the germline V gene. The CDR3 totals 13 residues.

The rearrangement links TRBV19 to TRBJ1-2, with D hard to call. CDR3 length: 12 amino acids. Between the trimmed V and J ends, which lost 6 bases and 8 bases, there was a span of 13 bases. Germline V gene sequence: CDR1 LNHDA, CDR2 SQIVND (reference sequence). In nucleotides, the CDR3 is TGTGCCAGTAGACGGGAAATGGGCGGCTACACCTTC. It translates to CASRREMGGYTF.

The chain is built from TRBV24-1 and TRBJ2-1; 10 nucleotides agree with TRBD1. Trimming removed 5 bases from V and 5 bases from J; junction bases left unmatched: 5. The CDR3 extends over 15 amino acids. CDR1 is KGHDR and CDR2 is SFDVKD in the germline V gene. The CDR3 region has the DNA TGTGCCACCAGTGGTCCGGGACAGGGGAACAATGAGCAGTTCTTC. This translates into CATSGPGQGNNEQFF.

The chain uses TRBV5-1 and TRBJ2-3; 11 bases are a match to TRBD2. V was pared by 4 bases and J by 3 bases, with 7 bases of the junction left unmatched. The CDR3 totals 16 residues. CDR1 and CDR2 from the germline V gene are SGHRS and YFSETQ. The CDR3 loop reads CASSPETSGTTDTQYF. The CDR3 DNA reads as TGCGCCAGCAGCCCAGAGACTAGCGGGACTACAGATACGCAGTATTTT.

The chain couples TRBV15 to TRBJ1-1; D unclear. Trimming took 0 bases from V and 4 from J, leaving 9 bases between them. The CDR3 has 14 amino acids. Germline V lookup: CDR1 LNHNV, CDR2 YYDKDF (reference sequence). The DNA of the CDR3 is TGTGCCACCAGCAGAGATCTGGGGAGCACTGAAGCTTTCTTT. This gives the protein CATSRDLGSTEAFF.

The chain uses TRBV6-5 and TRBJ2-7; D gene uncertain. The CDR3 length is 14 residues. Trimming removed 4 bases from V and 4 bases from J, with 14 bases in between. CDR1 and CDR2 (germline): MNHEY, SVGAGI. Here the CDR3 reads CASSSPGSTYEQYF. In nucleotides, the CDR3 is TGTGCCAGCAGTTCCCCAGGATCGACGTACGAGCAGTACTTC.

V usage is TRBV7-2 and J usage is TRBJ2-5; a weak D match, TRBD2 (6 bases). Trimming took off 5 bases at V and 4 bases at J, with 14 bases between the two ends. Looked up from germline, CDR1 is SGHTA and CDR2 is FQGNSA. The CDR3 has 14 amino acids. The CDR3 region is CASSRPTSLETQYF. The CDR3 DNA is TGTGCCAGCAGCCGGCCTACTAGCTTAGAGACCCAGTACTTC.

The chain combines TRBV4-1 with TRBJ2-1; perhaps TRBD2 as D (6 bases). The CDR3 has 16 amino acids. The germline gives CDR1 MGHRA, CDR2 YSYEKL. V gave up 0 bases and J gave up 5 bases, with 14 bases separating them. CDR3 in amino acids: CASSQDRGIRDNEQFF. The CDR3 bases are TGCGCCAGCAGCCAAGATCGGGGGATTCGGGACAATGAGCAGTTCTTC.

This clone appeared once. The chain is built from TRBV5-4 and TRBJ1-4; 8 positions agree with TRBD1. Germline V gene lookup returns CDR1 SGHNT and CDR2 YYREEE (reference sequence). The CDR3 extends over 16 amino acids. V lost 0 bases and J lost 7; bases outside the gene matches: 8. This CDR3 is CASSLAKDRASEKLFF. The CDR3 nucleotides read TGTGCCAGCAGCTTGGCCAAGGACAGGGCCTCTGAAAAACTGTTTTTT.

V gene TRBV19 combines with J gene TRBJ2-7; 11 bases map to TRBD1. In germline, CDR1 is LNHDA, CDR2 SQIVND (reference sequence). J was trimmed by 3 bases and V by 3 bases; bases with no gene match: 4. The length of the CDR3 is 15 residues. In nucleotides, the CDR3 is TGTGCCAGTAGTATCTCGGGACAGGGGGTCTACGAGCAGTACTTC. Amino acid sequence: CASSISGQGVYEQYF. Looking up the rest from reference TRBV19 and TRBJ2-7 gives the full variable domain: DGGITQSPKYLFRKEGQNVTLSCEQNLNHDAMYWYRQDPGQGLRLIYYSQIVNDFQKGDIAEGYSVSREKKESFPLTVTSAQKNPTAFYLCASSISGQGVYEQYFGPGTRLTVT.

This chain links TRBV30 with TRBJ2-5; no clear D gene. The V gene's germline CDR1 is GTSNPN and CDR2 SVGIG (reference sequence). Trimming shortened V by 4 bases and J by 5 bases, and 11 bases separated the two germline ends. This CDR3 comprises 12 residues. This chain's CDR3 is CAWTGLGETQYF. CDR3 DNA: TGTGCCTGGACTGGGCTCGGTGAGACCCAGTACTTC.

The chain recombines TRBV28 with TRBJ2-5, with 8 bases aligning to TRBD2. The CDR3 length is 12 residues. V was clipped by 10 bases and J by 3 bases; unmatched bases: 4. Looked up from germline, CDR1 is MDHEN and CDR2 is SYDVKM. CDR3 sequence reads: CATLAGKETQYF. Here the CDR3 DNA reads TGTGCCACCTTAGCGGGAAAAGAGACCCAGTACTTC.

The chain recombines TRBV30 with TRBJ1-6; TRBD1 matches at 7 bases. V gave up 5 bases and J gave up 7 bases; unmatched junction bases: 8. The CDR3 contains 14 residues. Germline V gives CDR1 GTSNPN, CDR2 SVGIG (reference sequence). CDR3 DNA: TGTGCCTGGGGGCGACAGGGTCGGAATTCACCCCTCCACTTT. Its translation is CAWGRQGRNSPLHF.

V gene TRBV4-1 combines with J gene TRBJ1-5; TRBD1 matches at 7 bases. Germline V gene data show CDR1 as MGHRA and CDR2 as YSYEKL. V dropped 4 bases and J dropped 2; count of bases not matched to a gene: 17. The CDR3 has 19 amino acids. The CDR3, as DNA: TGCGCCAGCAGCCTGACCTTCCAGCTCGGGACAGAGGGCAATCAGCCCCAGCATTTT. As protein: CASSLTFQLGTEGNQPQHF.

The chain combines TRBV27 with TRBJ1-2; TRBD1 is a possible D gene (5 bases). Germline V gene lookup returns CDR1 MNHEY and CDR2 SMNVEV (reference sequence). CDR3 length: 15 amino acids. Trimming removed 6 bases at V and 4 bases at J, with 18 bases between. In DNA form, the CDR3 reads TGTGCCAGCAGCCTAAATCATCAGGGTAGCTATGGCTACACCTTC. Protein product: CASSLNHQGSYGYTF.

The gene calls are TRBV2 and TRBJ1-1, with unresolved D. The germline V gene encodes CDR1 SNHLY and CDR2 FYNNEI. Trimming shortened V by 4 bases and J by 0 bases, and 12 bases separated the two germline ends. The CDR3 contains 15 residues. This CDR3 reads CASSVSFGVNTEAFF. DNA for the CDR3: TGTGCCAGCAGTGTGAGCTTCGGGGTGAACACTGAAGCTTTCTTT.

V gene TRBV19 combines with J gene TRBJ1-1, with D perhaps TRBD1 (6 bases). V was clipped by 1 base and J by 0 bases, with 15 bases between them. CDR3 length: 17 amino acids. Germline V lookup: CDR1 LNHDA, CDR2 SQIVND (reference sequence). The CDR3 spells CASSIAGTRGMNTEAFF. Here the CDR3 DNA reads TGTGCCAGTAGTATAGCAGGGACAAGGGGTATGAACACTGAAGCTTTCTTT. Variable domain in full (rest from reference TRBV19 and TRBJ1-1): DGGITQSPKYLFRKEGQNVTLSCEQNLNHDAMYWYRQDPGQGLRLIYYSQIVNDFQKGDIAEGYSVSREKKESFPLTVTSAQKNPTAFYLCASSIAGTRGMNTEAFFGQGTRLTVV.

CDR3 in DNA: TGTGCCAGTAGTTACAGGGGGAACTATGGCTACACCTTC. This encodes CASSYRGNYGYTF. The rearrangement uses TRBV19 and TRBJ1-2; TRBD1 matches 8 bases. The ends lost 5 bases at V and 2 bases at J; junction bases unmatched: 1. The germline V gene has CDR1 LNHDA and CDR2 SQIVND (reference sequence). CDR3 length: 13 residues.

DNA for the CDR3: TGTGCCACAAGGACAGGGGTCCGAACCGGGGAGCTGTTTTTT. Protein product: CATRTGVRTGELFF. The chain joins TRBV7-2 to TRBJ2-2; TRBD1 agrees at 9 bases. Germline CDR1 and CDR2: SGHTA and FQGNSA. The junction had 8 bases not matched to a gene; V was cut back by 10 bases and J by 5 bases. This CDR3 region has 14 residues.

This clone has just one count. V is TRBV7-8 and J is TRBJ1-1; 7 bases agree with TRBD1. Germline assignment: CDR1 SGHVS and CDR2 FQNEAQ. V trimming: 4 bases; J trimming: 1 base; junction bases outside the gene matches: 9. The CDR3 extends over 16 amino acids. The CDR3 is CASSWDIGQENTEAFF. The CDR3, as DNA: TGTGCCAGCAGCTGGGATATAGGACAGGAGAACACTGAAGCTTTCTTT.

This chain joins TRBV19 and TRBJ1-3; perhaps TRBD1 as D (6 bases). Trimming removed 6 bases from V and 0 bases from J, with 12 bases in between. The CDR3 has 15 amino acids. Germline-derived CDR1 and CDR2 are LNHDA and SQIVND (reference sequence). This chain's CDR3 is CASSTTQGSGNTIYF. The CDR3 DNA is TGTGCCAGTAGCACGACACAGGGCTCTGGAAACACCATATATTTT. Supplemented by reference TRBV19 and TRBJ1-3, the full variable domain reads DGGITQSPKYLFRKEGQNVTLSCEQNLNHDAMYWYRQDPGQGLRLIYYSQIVNDFQKGDIAEGYSVSREKKESFPLTVTSAQKNPTAFYLCASSTTQGSGNTIYFGEGSWLTVV.

The genes are TRBV6-2 or TRBV6-3 and TRBJ2-7, with 10 positions matching TRBD2. CDR3 size: 18 residues. Germline CDR1 reads MNHEY; CDR2 reads SVGEGT. V dropped 2 bases and J dropped 2; count of bases not matched to a gene: 12. Here the CDR3 DNA reads TGTGCCAGCAGTTACCTCAACCCGGGACTAGCGATTGCCTACGAGCAGTACTTC. Residues: CASSYLNPGLAIAYEQYF.